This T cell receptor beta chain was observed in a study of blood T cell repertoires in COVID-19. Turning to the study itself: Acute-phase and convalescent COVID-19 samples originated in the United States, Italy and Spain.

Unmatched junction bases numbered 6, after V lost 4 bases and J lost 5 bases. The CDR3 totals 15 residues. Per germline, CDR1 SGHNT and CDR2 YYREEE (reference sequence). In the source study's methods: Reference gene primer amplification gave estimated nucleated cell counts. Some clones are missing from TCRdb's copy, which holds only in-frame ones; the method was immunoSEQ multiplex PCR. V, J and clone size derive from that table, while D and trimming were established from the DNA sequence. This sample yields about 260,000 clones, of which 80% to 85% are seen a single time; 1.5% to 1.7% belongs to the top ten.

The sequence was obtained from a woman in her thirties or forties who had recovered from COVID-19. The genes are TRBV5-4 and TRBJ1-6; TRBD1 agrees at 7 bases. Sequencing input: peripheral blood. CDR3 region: CASSGNRGNNSPLHF. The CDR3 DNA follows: TGTGCCAGCAGCGGAAACAGGGGTAATAATTCACCCCTCCACTTT.